This T cell receptor (beta chain) originates from a study of blood T cell repertoires in COVID-19. The CDR3 length is 17 residues. Losses at the gene ends were 0 bases for V and 1 base for J; bases not matched to a gene: 6. CDR1 SGHRS and CDR2 YFSETQ come from the germline V gene. In the source study's methods: The assay estimated nucleated cells by amplifying reference gene primers. This table comes from immunoSEQ multiplex PCR, and its TCRdb copy is limited to in-frame clones, with some not included. That table gives V, J and clone size, and the DNA gave D and trimming. This sample carries some 99,000 clones, about 90% of them seen once, and the ten largest clones take 3.5% to 5.5%.

The sequence derives from a man aged 70-80 years with acute or convalescent COVID-19. The specimen sequenced was peripheral blood. The V gene is TRBV5-1, the J gene TRBJ2-2; 7 bases fit TRBD2. CDR3 nucleotide sequence: TGCGCCAGCAGCTTGGATGGGGCTAGCGGGAACACCGGGGAGCTGTTTTTT. Encoded protein: CASSLDGASGNTGELFF. The full variable domain, with the rest looked up from reference TRBV5-1 and TRBJ2-2, is KAGVTQTPRYLIKTRGQQVTLSCSPISGHRSVSWYQQTPGQGLQFLFEYFSETQRNKGNFPGRFSGRQFSNSRSEMNVSTLELGDSALYLCASSLDGASGNTGELFFGEGSRLTVL.